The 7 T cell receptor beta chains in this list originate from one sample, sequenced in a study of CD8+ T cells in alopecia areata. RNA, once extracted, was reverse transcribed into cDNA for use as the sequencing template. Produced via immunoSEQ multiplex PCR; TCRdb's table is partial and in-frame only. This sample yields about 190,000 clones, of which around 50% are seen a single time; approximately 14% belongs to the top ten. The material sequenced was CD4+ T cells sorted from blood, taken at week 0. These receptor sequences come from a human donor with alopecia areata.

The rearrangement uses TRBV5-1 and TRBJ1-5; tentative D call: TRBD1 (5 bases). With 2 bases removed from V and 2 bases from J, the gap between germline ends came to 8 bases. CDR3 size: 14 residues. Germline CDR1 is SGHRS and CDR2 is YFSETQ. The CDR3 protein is CASSLLGGNQPQHF. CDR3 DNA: TGCGCCAGCAGCTTACTGGGGGGCAATCAGCCCCAGCATTTT.

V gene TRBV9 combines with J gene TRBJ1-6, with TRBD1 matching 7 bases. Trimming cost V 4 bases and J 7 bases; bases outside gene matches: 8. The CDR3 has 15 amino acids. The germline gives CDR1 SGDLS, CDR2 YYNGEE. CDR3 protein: CASSTGTVNNSPLHF. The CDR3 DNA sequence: TGTGCCAGCAGCACTGGGACAGTAAACAATTCACCCCTCCACTTT.

The CDR3 nucleotides read TGCGCCAGCAGCGGCCCATCCCCGCGAGATACGCAGTATTTT. This codes for CASSGPSPRDTQYF. The chain is built from TRBV4-1 and TRBJ2-3; D unresolved. Looked up from germline, CDR1 is MGHRA and CDR2 is YSYEKL. CDR3 size: 14 residues. V lost 5 bases and J 5 bases, leaving 14 bases between the germline ends.

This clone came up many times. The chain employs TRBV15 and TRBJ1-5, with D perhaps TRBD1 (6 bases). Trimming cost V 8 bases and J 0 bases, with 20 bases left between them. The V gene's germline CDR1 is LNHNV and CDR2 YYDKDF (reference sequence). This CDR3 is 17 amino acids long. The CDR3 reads CATRYRTEAYSNQPQHF. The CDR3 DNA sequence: TGTGCCACCCGCTACCGGACAGAGGCTTATAGCAATCAGCCCCAGCATTTT.

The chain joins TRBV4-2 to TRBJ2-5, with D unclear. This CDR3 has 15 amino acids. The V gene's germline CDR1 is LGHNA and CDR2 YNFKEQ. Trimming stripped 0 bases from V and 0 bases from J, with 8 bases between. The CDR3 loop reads CASSQDFQNQETQYF. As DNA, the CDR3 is TGTGCCAGCAGCCAAGATTTCCAGAACCAAGAGACCCAGTACTTC.

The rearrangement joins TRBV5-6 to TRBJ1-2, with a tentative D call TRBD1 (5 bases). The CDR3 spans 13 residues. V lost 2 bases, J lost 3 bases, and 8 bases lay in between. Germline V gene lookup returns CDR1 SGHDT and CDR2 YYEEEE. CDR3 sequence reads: CASSFLQDYGYTF. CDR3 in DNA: TGTGCCAGCAGCTTTTTACAGGACTATGGCTACACCTTC.

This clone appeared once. This CDR3 is CASSEPTGTGDRETQYF. Written as DNA, the CDR3 is TGCGCCAGCAGCGAACCGACCGGGACAGGGGATCGGGAGACCCAGTACTTC. V gene TRBV4-1 combines with J gene TRBJ2-5; 10 nucleotides match TRBD1. The CDR3 spans 17 residues. J gave up 5 bases and V 5 bases, and 14 bases lay outside the gene matches. Germline CDR1 is MGHRA and CDR2 is YSYEKL.